This TCR beta chain is from a study of cytomegalovirus exposure and HLA in healthy donors. In the PCR, 60 Vbeta and 13 Jbeta primers were used. TCRdb's table, derived via immunoSEQ multiplex PCR, lists solely in-frame clones and lacks some. Counted here are a few hundred thousand clones, about four fifths occurring once; the ten biggest clones make up approximately 2.8%. Study-wide results and limits: Sequencing artifact likely explains a cluster of highly shared sequence variants. Analysis was performed later, and it showed HLA-associated TCR beta chains to be more clonally expanded than equally common others. Among the CMV-associated chains, three were confirmed in vitro as specific for CMV antigens.

This clone appeared a few times. As yet, its antigen is unknown. The CDR3 is 18 amino acids. V lost 3 bases, J lost 2 bases, and 22 bases lay in between. Germline CDR1 reads LNHNV; CDR2 reads YYDKDF (reference sequence). The clonotype comes from a man aged 25 to 40 in good health and CMV-seronegative. The V call is TRBV15, the J call TRBJ1-2, with a possible D match to TRBD1 (6 bases). Sequenced material: PBMCs. CDR3 protein: CATSSPLTRDTENYGYTF. In nucleotides, the CDR3 is TGTGCCACCAGCAGTCCTCTTACGAGGGACACCGAGAACTATGGCTACACCTTC.